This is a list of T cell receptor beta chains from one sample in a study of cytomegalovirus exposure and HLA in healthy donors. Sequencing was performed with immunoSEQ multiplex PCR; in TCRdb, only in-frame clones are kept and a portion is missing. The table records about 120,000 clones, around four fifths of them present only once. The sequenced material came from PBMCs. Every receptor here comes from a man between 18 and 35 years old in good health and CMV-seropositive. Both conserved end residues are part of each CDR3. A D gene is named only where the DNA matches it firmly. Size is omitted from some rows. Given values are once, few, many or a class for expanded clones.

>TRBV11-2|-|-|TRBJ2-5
CASSLEPRETQYF
TGTGCCAGCAGCTTAGAACCCAGAGAGACCCAGTACTTC
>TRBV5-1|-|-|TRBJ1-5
CASSPTARDSNQPQHF
TGCGCCAGCAGCCCCACTGCCAGGGATAGCAATCAGCCCCAGCATTTT
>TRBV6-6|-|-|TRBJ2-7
CASSYKGSLSYEQYF
TGTGCCAGCAGTTACAAGGGGTCTCTCTCCTACGAGCAGTACTTC
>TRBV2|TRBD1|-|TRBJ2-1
CASSRWGTGLYNEQFF
TGTGCCAGTTCGCGCTGGGGGACAGGGCTATACAATGAGCAGTTCTTC
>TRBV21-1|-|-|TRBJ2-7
CASSKVPTGYEQYF
TGTGCCAGCAGCAAAGTCCCGACAGGCTACGAGCAGTACTTC
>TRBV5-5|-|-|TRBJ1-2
CASSLEWGIAYGYTF
TGTGCCAGCAGCTTGGAGTGGGGCATCGCCTATGGCTACACCTTC
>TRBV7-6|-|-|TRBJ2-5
CASSPLAGFGETQYF
TGTGCCAGCAGCCCCCTTGCGGGGTTTGGGGAGACCCAGTACTTC
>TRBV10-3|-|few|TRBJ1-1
CAISAAGMNTEAFF
TGTGCCATCAGTGCAGCAGGGATGAACACTGAAGCTTTCTTT
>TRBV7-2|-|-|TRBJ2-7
CASSSSSSYEQYF
TGTGCCAGCAGCTCCTCTAGCTCCTACGAGCAGTACTTC
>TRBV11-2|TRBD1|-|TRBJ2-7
CASSLEGDRGVYEQYF
TGTGCCAGCAGCTTAGAAGGGGACAGGGGTGTCTACGAGCAGTACTTC
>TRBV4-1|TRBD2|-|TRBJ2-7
CASSPVGLGPHEQYF
TGCGCCAGCAGCCCCGTGGGACTAGGTCCCCACGAGCAGTACTTC
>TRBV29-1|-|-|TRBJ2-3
CSVEQYTDTQYF
TGCAGCGTTGAACAGTACACAGATACGCAGTATTTT
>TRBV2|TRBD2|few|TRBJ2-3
CASNLAGFQADTQYF
TGTGCCAGCAATCTAGCGGGGTTCCAGGCGGATACGCAGTATTTT
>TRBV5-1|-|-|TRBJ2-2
CASSLGQGTGELFF
TGCGCCAGCAGCTTGGGTCAGGGCACCGGGGAGCTGTTTTTT
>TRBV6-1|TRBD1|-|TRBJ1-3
CASSEAPGQGFSTGNTIYF
TGTGCCAGCAGTGAGGCTCCGGGACAGGGATTCAGTACTGGAAACACCATATATTTT
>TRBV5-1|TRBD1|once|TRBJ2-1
CASSTTGGAENEQFF
TGCGCCAGCAGCACGACAGGGGGCGCGGAAAATGAGCAGTTCTTC
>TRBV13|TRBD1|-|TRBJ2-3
CASSSRQGPDTQYF
TGTGCCAGCAGCTCTAGACAGGGCCCAGATACGCAGTATTTT
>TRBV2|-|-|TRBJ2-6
CASSVGQPGANVLTF
TGTGCCAGCAGTGTGGGCCAACCGGGGGCCAACGTCCTGACTTTC
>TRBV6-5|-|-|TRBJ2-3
CASSYSTTGSTDTQYF
TGTGCCAGCAGTTACTCAACAACAGGGAGCACAGATACGCAGTATTTT
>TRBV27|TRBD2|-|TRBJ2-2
CASSAGGLDTGELFF
TGTGCCAGCAGCGCGGGGGGGCTAGACACCGGGGAGCTGTTTTTT
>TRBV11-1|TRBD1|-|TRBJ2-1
CASSLGQGVYNEQFF
TGTGCCAGCAGCTTAGGACAGGGAGTTTACAATGAGCAGTTCTTC
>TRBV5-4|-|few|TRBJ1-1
CAIEGQPNTEAFF
TGTGCCATCGAAGGACAGCCGAACACTGAAGCTTTCTTT
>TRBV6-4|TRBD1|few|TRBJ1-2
CASKGTGESHGYTF
TGTGCCAGCAAAGGAACAGGGGAATCCCATGGCTACACCTTC
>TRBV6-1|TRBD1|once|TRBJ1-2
CASSEWTGTNYGYTF
TGTGCCAGCAGTGAATGGACAGGGACCAACTATGGCTACACCTTC
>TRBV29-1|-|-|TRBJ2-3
CSVWTGSTQYF
TGCAGCGTTTGGACGGGGAGTACGCAGTATTTT
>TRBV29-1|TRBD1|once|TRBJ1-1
CSAWDRSMNTEAFF
TGCAGCGCCTGGGACAGAAGCATGAACACTGAAGCTTTCTTT
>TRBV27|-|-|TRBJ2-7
CASREGPSYEQYF
TGTGCCAGCAGAGAGGGCCCCTCCTACGAGCAGTACTTC
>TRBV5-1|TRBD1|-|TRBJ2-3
CASSQGQGLITDTQYF
TGCGCCAGCAGTCAAGGACAGGGTTTAATCACAGATACGCAGTATTTT
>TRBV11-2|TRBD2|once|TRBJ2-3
CATRGGGDTQYF
TGTGCCACGCGCGGGGGGGGAGATACGCAGTATTTT
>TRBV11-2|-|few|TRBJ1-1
CASSLAGGNTEAFF
TGTGCCAGCAGCTTAGCAGGAGGGAACACTGAAGCTTTCTTT
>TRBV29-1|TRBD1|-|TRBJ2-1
CSVDHPARDRDSHEQFF
TGCAGCGTTGACCATCCGGCACGGGACAGGGATAGCCATGAGCAGTTCTTC
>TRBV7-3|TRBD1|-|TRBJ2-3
CASSLGGTGSLTDTQYF
TGTGCCAGCAGCTTAGGGGGGACAGGATCTCTTACAGATACGCAGTATTTT
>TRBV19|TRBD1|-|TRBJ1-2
CASRGQGAYYGYTF
TGTGCCAGTAGAGGACAGGGGGCCTACTATGGCTACACCTTC